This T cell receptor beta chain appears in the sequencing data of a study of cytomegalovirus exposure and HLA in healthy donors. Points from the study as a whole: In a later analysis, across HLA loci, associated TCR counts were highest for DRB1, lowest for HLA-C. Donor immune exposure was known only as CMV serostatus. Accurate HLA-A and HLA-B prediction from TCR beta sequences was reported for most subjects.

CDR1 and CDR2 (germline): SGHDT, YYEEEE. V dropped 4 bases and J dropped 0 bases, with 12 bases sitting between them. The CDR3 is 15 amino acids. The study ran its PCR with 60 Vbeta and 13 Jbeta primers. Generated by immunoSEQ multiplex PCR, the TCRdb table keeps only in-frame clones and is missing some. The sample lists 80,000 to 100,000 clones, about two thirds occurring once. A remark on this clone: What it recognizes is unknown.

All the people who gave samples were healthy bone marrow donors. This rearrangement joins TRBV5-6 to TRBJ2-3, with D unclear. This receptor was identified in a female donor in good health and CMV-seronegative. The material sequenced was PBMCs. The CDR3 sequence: CASSLVVVSTDTQYF. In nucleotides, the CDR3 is TGTGCCAGCAGCCTGGTGGTAGTCAGCACAGATACGCAGTATTTT.